This T cell receptor beta chain was identified in a study of PD-L1 blockade in urothelial cancer. For the study at large: Patients with male sex and bladder-origin urothelial cancer accounted for about 85% of the roughly 30 enrolled. A median around 150,000 T cells were found in blood samples.

Germline CDR1 is SGHTA and CDR2 is FQGTGA. V shed 1 base and J 3 bases; nucleotides not matched to a gene: 10. The CDR3 totals 18 residues. Synthetic spike-ins, TCR analog templates, were added into each PCR. Libraries were prepared by immunoSEQ multiplex PCR; TCRdb keeps only in-frame clonotypes and omits some of them. The sample shows around 60,000 clones, 81% of them seen only once. Time point reported: pretreatment peripheral blood. Each patient supplied 1 to 8 pretreatment and on-treatment samples. V and J are TRBV7-3 and TRBJ1-5, with TRBD1 identical over 9 bases. The input for sequencing was PBMCs, taken around atezolizumab (anti-PD-L1) treatment. The TCR originated in a man between 65 and 85 years old with urothelial cancer. The CDR3 region is CASSLKASGQGNNQPQHF. In nucleotides, the CDR3 is TGTGCCAGCAGCTTAAAAGCATCTGGACAGGGGAACAATCAGCCCCAGCATTTT.